The 21 T cell receptor delta chains given below trace back to one sample, sequenced in a study of gamma-delta chains in newborns, infants, children. TCRdb reapplied CATT to the reads. Here the sample spans more than 3,000 delta-chain clones, roughly 4.5% being singletons. Input material: blood. The receptor set was obtained from a child who was a newborn, infant or young child, either healthy, febrile or measles-vaccinated (not recorded which).

By share, this clone counts as medium-sized. At the DNA level, this CDR3 is encoded by other sequences in the same sample as well. The chain joins TRDV2 to TRDJ3; 9 bases align to TRDD3. CDR3 size: 21 residues. V lost 0 bases to trimming and J lost 0 bases; unmatched junction nucleotides: 11. Looked up from germline, CDR1 is GEAIGNYY and CDR2 is EKD. The CDR3 coding sequence is TGTGCCTGTGACACCGTTCTGGGGGATCCCTCCAGCTCCTGGGACACCCGACAGATGTTTTTC. Amino acid sequence: CACDTVLGDPSSSWDTRQMFF.

V and J are TRDV2 and TRDJ1; D is uncertain. The CDR3 is 14 residues long. Germline CDR1 reads GEAIGNYY; CDR2 reads EKD. Trimming took off 0 bases at V and 4 bases at J, with 11 bases between the two ends. The CDR3 is CACDTVRSRDKLIF. CDR3 in DNA: TGTGCCTGTGACACCGTCCGGAGTCGCGATAAACTCATCTTT.

This clone was observed a handful of times. A far larger clone is just one base off, so this is likely a read error. Other nucleotide sequences in the sample specify the same CDR3. This chain links TRDV2 with TRDJ1, with D maybe TRDD3 (6 bases). The CDR3 loop spans 17 amino acids. The ends were cut back, 3 bases at V and 2 bases at J, with 21 bases in the middle. CDR1 is GEAIGNYY and CDR2 is EKD in the germline V gene. As DNA, the CDR3 is TGTGCCTGTGACGCAATTGGGGGGTACGAGGTGACCGATAAACTCATCTTT. Amino acid sequence: CACDAIGGYEVTDKLIF.

This clone was counted only a few times. This clone may be a read error of a much larger clone one base away. At the DNA level, this CDR3 is encoded by other sequences in the same sample as well. The V and J genes are TRAV29/DV5 and TRDJ1; D is possibly TRDD2 (6 bases). Germline V gene lookup returns CDR1 NSMFDY and CDR2 ISSIKDK. CDR3 length equals 19 residues. CDR3 residues: CAASFGLPAYIRGTDKLIF. CDR3 sequence (DNA): TGTGCCGCAAGCTTCGGCCTTCCCGCATATATCCGCGGAACCGATAAACTCATCTTT. The variable domain in full, with the rest retrieved from reference TRAV29/DV5 and TRDJ1, is DQQVKQNSPSLSVQEGRISILNCDYTNSMFDYFLWYKKYPAEGPTFLISISSIKDKNEDGRFTVFLNKSAKHLSLHIVPSQPGDSAVYFCAASFGLPAYIRGTDKLIFGKGTRVTVEP.

As for this clone: With a much larger clone just one base away, this may be a read error. This rearrangement joins TRDV2 to TRDJ1; 12 nucleotides match TRDD3. From germline, CDR1 is GEAIGNYY and CDR2 EKD. The CDR3 spans 19 residues. This CDR3 reads CACDTLTGGYPSYTDRLIF. The CDR3, as DNA: TGTGCCTGTGACACCCTTACTGGGGGATACCCTTCGTACACCGATAGACTCATCTTT.

As for this clone: A single base is all that separates this from a far larger clone, so a read error is likely. The chain employs TRDV2 and TRDJ1, with D tentatively TRDD3 (6 bases). The CDR3 extends over 18 amino acids. CDR1 is GEAIGNYY and CDR2 is EKD in the germline V gene. V was clipped by 4 bases and J by 2 bases, with 25 bases between them. The CDR3 region is CACEPLTGRPRTTDKLIF. The CDR3 DNA reads TGTGCCTGTGAACCCCTTACTGGGAGGCCTAGGACTACCGATAAACTCATCTTT.

Details on this clone: Since a much larger clone is just one base distant, this may be a read error. The chain combines TRDV2 with TRDJ1; TRDD2 might be the D (5 bases). V was cut by 1 base and J by 1 base, with 21 bases left in between. The V gene's germline CDR1 is GEAIGNYY and CDR2 EKD. This CDR3 spans 18 amino acids. As DNA, the CDR3 is TGTGCCTGTGACACGGCCGAGGCTCTTCCGGCTATCACCGATAAACTCATCTTT. This sequence encodes CACDTAEALPAITDKLIF.

As for this clone: This sequence may be a read error, since a much larger clone differs from it by one base. The chain has TRDV2 and TRDJ3; D call uncertain. The CDR3 loop spans 19 amino acids. In germline, CDR1 is GEAIGNYY, CDR2 EKD. The CDR3 DNA follows: TGTGCCCGTGACACCGCCAGTTCCCTGAGCTCCTGGGACACCCGACAGATGTTTTTC. It specifies CARDTASSLSSWDTRQMFF.

Judged by abundance, this clone is medium-sized. J is TRDJ1 and V is TRDV2; 9 bases fit TRDD3. Germline loops: CDR1 GEAIGNYY, CDR2 EKD. The length of the CDR3 is 15 residues. The junction had 6 bases not matched to a gene; V was cut back by 1 base and J by 4 bases. CDR3 in amino acids: CACDTLGDQRDKLIF. The CDR3 bases are TGTGCCTGTGACACGCTGGGGGATCAGCGCGATAAACTCATCTTT.

The table lists this clone with a few counts. Just one base apart from a much larger clone, this may be a read error. Within the sample, other DNA sequences also encode this same CDR3. In nucleotides, the CDR3 is TGTGCCTGCGACCCCTGGGGAAACACCGATAAACTCATCTTT. Protein sequence: CACDPWGNTDKLIF. The V and J genes are TRDV2 and TRDJ1; D may be TRDD3 (6 bases). The CDR3 contains 14 residues. CDR1 GEAIGNYY and CDR2 EKD come from the germline V gene. V lost 7 bases to trimming and J lost 0 bases, with 14 bases between them.

This clone was observed a handful of times. A much more abundant neighbour one base away suggests this may be a read error. Other DNA sequences in the same sample also yield this CDR3. The chain is built from TRDV2 and TRDJ3, with 8 nucleotides matching TRDD3. The V gene's germline CDR1 is GEAIGNYY and CDR2 EKD. CDR3 length equals 20 residues. V was clipped by 0 bases and J by 0 bases; unmatched bases: 9. The CDR3 reads CACDTTGGYPSSWDTRQMFF. The DNA for the CDR3 is TGTGCCTGTGACACCACTGGGGGGTACCCGAGCTCCTGGGACACCCGACAGATGTTTTTC.

On this clone itself: A much bigger clone sits one base away, suggesting this may be a read error. This chain uses TRDV2 with TRDJ3, with 8 positions matching TRDD3. The CDR3 contains 19 residues. Germline V lookup: CDR1 GEAIGNYY, CDR2 EKD. V was pared by 0 bases and J by 2 bases, with 8 bases of the junction left unmatched. In DNA form, the CDR3 reads TGTGCCTGTGACACCGCGGGATACGCAAGCCCCTGGGACACCCGACAGATGTTTTTC. Its translation is CACDTAGYASPWDTRQMFF.

In regard to this clone: It may be a read error: a sequence one base away is much more abundant. The rearrangement joins TRDV2 to TRDJ3; 8 nucleotides align to TRDD3. V lost 3 bases and J lost 0; bases outside the gene matches: 12. The CDR3 length is 20 residues. Per the germline V gene, CDR1 is GEAIGNYY and CDR2 is EKD. CDR3 sequence reads: CACDAAWGMESSWDTRQMFF. The CDR3 bases are TGTGCCTGTGACGCAGCTTGGGGGATGGAGAGCTCCTGGGACACCCGACAGATGTTTTTC.

Notes on this clone: Compared with germline, one end of the junction differs, possibly owing to a read error. The rearrangement joins TRDV2 to TRDJ1, with a tentative D call TRDD3 (6 bases). This CDR3 has 22 residues. Germline CDR1 is GEAIGNYY and CDR2 is EKD. CDR3 sequence reads: CACEPLKAFGVLGDNDTYKLIF. The DNA of the CDR3 is TGTGCCTGCGAGCCCCTGAAGGCCTTCGGGGTACTGGGTGATAATGACACCTATAAACTCATCTTT.

This clone was counted only a few times. One base separates it from a far larger clone, so it is likely a read error. Other DNA sequences from this sample encode an identical CDR3 as well. The chain recombines TRDV2 with TRDJ2, with D perhaps assigned TRDD1 or TRDD3 (5 bases each). Trimming shortened V by 1 base and J by 3 bases, and 20 bases separated the two germline ends. The CDR3 runs 18 residues. The germline V gene has CDR1 GEAIGNYY and CDR2 EKD. Written as DNA, the CDR3 is TGTGCCTGTGACACAATAGGGGGCCACACGGCTCTGACAGCACAACTCTTCTTT. It is translated as CACDTIGGHTALTAQLFF.

This clone was detected a few times. A far larger clone is one nucleotide away, so this likely arose from a read error. V gene TRDV2 combines with J gene TRDJ1; 7 bases agree with TRDD3. Germline lookup yields CDR1 GEAIGNYY and CDR2 EKD. The CDR3 consists of 13 residues. Here the CDR3 reads CACVTWGTDKLIF. CDR3 nucleotide sequence: TGTGCCTGTGTCACCTGGGGGACCGATAAACTCATCTTT.

This clone has only a few counts. CDR3 protein: CALGDLHSLMRPGRAFKRPHKLIF. CDR3 nucleotides: TGTGCTCTTGGGGATCTCCATAGTCTAATGAGGCCTGGTCGCGCTTTTAAAAGGCCCCATAAACTCATCTTT. This chain links TRDV1 with TRDJ1; a possible D gene is TRDD1 (5 bases). In germline, CDR1 is TSWWSYY, CDR2 QGS. CDR3 length equals 24 residues. The V end was cut by 3 bases, the J end by 6 bases, with 44 bases between.

This clone was picked up a small number of times. The chain combines TRDV2 with TRDJ1; 10 bases fit TRDD3. From germline, CDR1 is GEAIGNYY and CDR2 EKD. J was trimmed by 3 bases and V by 0 bases; bases with no gene match: 12. The CDR3 length is 18 residues. DNA of the CDR3: TGTGCCTGTGACACCCCTTTTACTGGGGGATCGGACGCCGATAAACTCATCTTT. Translation: CACDTPFTGGSDADKLIF.

About this clone: A read error may be the cause here, since a much bigger clone is one base away. This rearrangement joins TRDV2 to TRDJ3; the D gene is possibly TRDD2 (5 bases). The CDR3 runs 19 residues. Trimming removed 0 bases from V and 0 bases from J, with 14 bases in between. Per germline, CDR1 GEAIGNYY and CDR2 EKD. CDR3 sequence: CACDTVRASGSWDTRQMFF. The CDR3, as DNA: TGTGCCTGTGACACCGTAAGGGCTTCCGGCTCCTGGGACACCCGACAGATGTTTTTC.

This clone turned up a few times. A read error is possible here, since a much larger clone lies one base away. Other DNA sequences within the sample encode an identical CDR3. The rearrangement uses TRDV2 and TRDJ1, with TRDD3 matching over 11 bases. The germline gives CDR1 GEAIGNYY, CDR2 EKD. This CDR3 comprises 17 residues. The CDR3 here is CACDSLVGDTPIDKLIF. The DNA for the CDR3 is TGTGCCTGTGACTCCTTGGTGGGGGATACGCCCATCGATAAGCTCATCTTT.

This clone appeared a few times. Since a much larger clone is just one base distant, this may be a read error. The genes are TRDV2 and TRDJ2; 9 bases line up with TRDD3. The CDR3 has 18 amino acids. Germline loops: CDR1 GEAIGNYY, CDR2 EKD. The CDR3 spells CACDQVGDKGALAAQLFF. The CDR3 bases are TGTGCCTGTGACCAGGTGGGGGATAAGGGCGCTTTGGCAGCACAACTCTTCTTT.